A selection of T cell receptor beta chains follows, all from one sample in a study of a mutant IDH1 vaccine in newly diagnosed glioma. Sequencing was performed with immunoSEQ multiplex PCR; in TCRdb, only in-frame clones are kept and a portion is missing. The sample contains more than 55,000 clones, about 80% of which appear only once. These receptors' antigens are unknown. The sample here was PBMCs, taken from a glioma patient whose treatment included an IDH1 peptide vaccine. The receptors derive from a man younger than 45 with glioma. Each CDR3 is given with its conserved first and last residue. Each record gives: V gene, J gene, CDR3 protein.

v_gene: TRBV27; j_gene: TRBJ2-7; CDR3aa: CASSFGQGAEQYF
v_gene: TRBV10-3; j_gene: TRBJ2-4; CDR3aa: CAISAVPGQGSPAQNIQYF
v_gene: TRBV7-2; j_gene: TRBJ1-6; CDR3aa: CASSLPGQPLHF
v_gene: TRBV19; j_gene: TRBJ2-7; CDR3aa: CASHLPPGLYEQYF
v_gene: TRBV5-1; j_gene: TRBJ2-1; CDR3aa: CASSLGPKGAASYNEQFF
v_gene: TRBV14; j_gene: TRBJ1-6; CDR3aa: CASSRDADRSSYNSPLHF
v_gene: TRBV11-1; j_gene: TRBJ2-1; CDR3aa: CASSPAGNKQFF
v_gene: TRBV27; j_gene: NA; CDR3aa: CASSLSREREAYEQYF
v_gene: TRBV19; j_gene: TRBJ2-1; CDR3aa: CASSRGPPRDEQFF
v_gene: TRBV5-4; j_gene: TRBJ2-1; CDR3aa: CASSSSGRDEQFF
v_gene: TRBV4-2; j_gene: TRBJ2-1; CDR3aa: CASSQGFATGLAGNEQFF
v_gene: TRBV27; j_gene: TRBJ2-3; CDR3aa: CASSSLGNTQYF
v_gene: TRBV6-1; j_gene: TRBJ1-2; CDR3aa: CASRNSFKGLDGYTF
v_gene: TRBV7-8; j_gene: TRBJ1-1; CDR3aa: CASSLGWTGDKTEAFF
v_gene: TRBV6-4; j_gene: TRBJ2-3; CDR3aa: CASSDGWGAPYF
v_gene: TRBV6-1; j_gene: TRBJ1-5; CDR3aa: CASSEVGTGRHF